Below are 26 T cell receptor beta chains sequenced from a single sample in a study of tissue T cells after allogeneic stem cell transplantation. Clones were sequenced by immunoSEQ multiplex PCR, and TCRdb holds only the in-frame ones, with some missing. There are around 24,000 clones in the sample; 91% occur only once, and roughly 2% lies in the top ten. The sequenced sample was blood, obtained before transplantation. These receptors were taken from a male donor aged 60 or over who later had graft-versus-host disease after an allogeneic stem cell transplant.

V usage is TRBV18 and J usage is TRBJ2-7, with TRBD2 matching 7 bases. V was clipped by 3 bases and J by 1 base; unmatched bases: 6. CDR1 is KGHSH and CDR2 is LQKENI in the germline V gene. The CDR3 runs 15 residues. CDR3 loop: CASSPGQGGSYEQYF. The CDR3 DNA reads TGTGCCAGCTCACCGGGCCAGGGAGGGTCCTACGAGCAGTACTTC.

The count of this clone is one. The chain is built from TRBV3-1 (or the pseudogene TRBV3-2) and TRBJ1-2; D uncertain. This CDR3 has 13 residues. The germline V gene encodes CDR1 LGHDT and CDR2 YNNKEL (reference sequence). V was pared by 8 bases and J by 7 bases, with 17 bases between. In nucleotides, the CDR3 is TGTGCCAGCTGGGAGTCCGCGGGATTTGGCTACACCTTC. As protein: CASWESAGFGYTF.

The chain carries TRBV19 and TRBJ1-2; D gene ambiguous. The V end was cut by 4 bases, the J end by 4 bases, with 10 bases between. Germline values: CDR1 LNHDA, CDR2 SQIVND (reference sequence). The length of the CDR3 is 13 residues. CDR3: CASSRSQLYGYTF. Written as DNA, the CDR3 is TGTGCCAGTAGTAGGAGTCAGCTCTATGGCTACACCTTC.

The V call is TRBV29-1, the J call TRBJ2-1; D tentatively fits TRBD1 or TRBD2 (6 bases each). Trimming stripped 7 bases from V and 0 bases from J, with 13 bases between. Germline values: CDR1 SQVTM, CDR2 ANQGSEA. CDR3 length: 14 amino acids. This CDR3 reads CSGGAFSSYNEQFF. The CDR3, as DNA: TGCAGCGGGGGGGCCTTTAGCTCCTACAATGAGCAGTTCTTC.

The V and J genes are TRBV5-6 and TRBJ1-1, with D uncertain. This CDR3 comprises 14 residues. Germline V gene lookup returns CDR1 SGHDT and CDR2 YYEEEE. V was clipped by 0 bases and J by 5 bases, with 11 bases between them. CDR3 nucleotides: TGTGCCAGCAGCTTGGTGGGCCCCGGAACTGAAGCTTTCTTT. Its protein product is CASSLVGPGTEAFF.

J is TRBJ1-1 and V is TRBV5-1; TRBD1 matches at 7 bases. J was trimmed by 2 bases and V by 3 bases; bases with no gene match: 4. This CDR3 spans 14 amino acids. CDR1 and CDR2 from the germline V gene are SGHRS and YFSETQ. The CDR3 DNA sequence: TGCGCCAGCAGCTCTGGGACAGCAAACACTGAAGCTTTCTTT. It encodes CASSSGTANTEAFF.

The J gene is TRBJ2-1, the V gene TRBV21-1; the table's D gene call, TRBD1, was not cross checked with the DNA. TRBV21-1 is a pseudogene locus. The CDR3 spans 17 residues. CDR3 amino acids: CASSVRAQGNSYNEQFF. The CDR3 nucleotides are TGTGCCAGCAGCGTTCGAGCTCAGGGGAATTCCTACAATGAGCAGTTCTTC.

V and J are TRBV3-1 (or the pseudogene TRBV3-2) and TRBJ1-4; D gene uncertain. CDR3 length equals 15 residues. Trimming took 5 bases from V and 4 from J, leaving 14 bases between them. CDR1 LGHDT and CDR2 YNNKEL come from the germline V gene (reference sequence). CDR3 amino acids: CASSSEGVINEKLFF. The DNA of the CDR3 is TGTGCCAGCAGCTCCGAGGGCGTTATTAATGAAAAACTGTTTTTT.

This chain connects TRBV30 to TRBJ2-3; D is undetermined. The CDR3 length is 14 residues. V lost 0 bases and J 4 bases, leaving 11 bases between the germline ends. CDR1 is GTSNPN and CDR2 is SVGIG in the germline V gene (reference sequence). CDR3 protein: CAWSVGLSADTQYF. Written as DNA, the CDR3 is TGTGCCTGGAGTGTAGGGTTGAGCGCAGATACGCAGTATTTT.

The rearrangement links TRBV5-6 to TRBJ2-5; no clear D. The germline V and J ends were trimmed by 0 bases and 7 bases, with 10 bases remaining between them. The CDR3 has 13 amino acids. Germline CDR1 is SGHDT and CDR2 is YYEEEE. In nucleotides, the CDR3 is TGTGCCAGCAGCTTGGGATTTTTGGGGACCCAGTACTTC. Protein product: CASSLGFLGTQYF.

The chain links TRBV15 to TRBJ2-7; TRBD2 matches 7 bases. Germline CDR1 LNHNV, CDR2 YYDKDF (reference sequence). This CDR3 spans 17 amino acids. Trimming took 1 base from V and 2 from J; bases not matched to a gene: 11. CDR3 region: CATSRGGSYGGAYEQYF. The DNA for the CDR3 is TGTGCCACCAGCAGAGGAGGGTCCTATGGGGGGGCCTACGAGCAGTACTTC.

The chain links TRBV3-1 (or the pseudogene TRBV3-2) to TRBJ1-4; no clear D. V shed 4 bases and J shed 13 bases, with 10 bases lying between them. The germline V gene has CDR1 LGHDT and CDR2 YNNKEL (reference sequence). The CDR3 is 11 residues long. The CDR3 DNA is TGTGCCAGCAGCCTGGCAAGTCTACTGTTTTTT. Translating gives CASSLASLLFF.

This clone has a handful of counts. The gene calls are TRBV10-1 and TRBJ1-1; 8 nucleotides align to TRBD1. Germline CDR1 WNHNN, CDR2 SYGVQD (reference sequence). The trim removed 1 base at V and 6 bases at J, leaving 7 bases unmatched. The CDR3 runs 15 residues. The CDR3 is CASSELGQGGSEAFF. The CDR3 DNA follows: TGCGCCAGCAGTGAGTTAGGACAGGGTGGTTCTGAAGCTTTCTTT.

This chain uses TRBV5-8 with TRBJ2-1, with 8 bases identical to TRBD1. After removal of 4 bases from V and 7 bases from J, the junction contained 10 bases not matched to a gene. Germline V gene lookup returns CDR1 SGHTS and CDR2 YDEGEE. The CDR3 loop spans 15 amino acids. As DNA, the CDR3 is TGTGCCAGCAGCCGACCGGGACAGGCTGGGAATGAGCAGTTCTTC. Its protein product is CASSRPGQAGNEQFF.

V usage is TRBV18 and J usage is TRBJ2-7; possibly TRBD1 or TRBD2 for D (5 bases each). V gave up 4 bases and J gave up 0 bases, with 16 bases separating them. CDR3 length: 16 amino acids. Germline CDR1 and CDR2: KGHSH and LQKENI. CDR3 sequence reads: CASSLTRDASSYEQYF. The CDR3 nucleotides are TGTGCCAGCTCACTAACCCGGGACGCTAGCTCCTACGAGCAGTACTTC.

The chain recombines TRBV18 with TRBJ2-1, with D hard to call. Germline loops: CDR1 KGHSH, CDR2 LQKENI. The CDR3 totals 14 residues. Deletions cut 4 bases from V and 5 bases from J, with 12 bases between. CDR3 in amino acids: CASSRTSQNNEQFF. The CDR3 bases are TGTGCCAGCTCACGCACATCCCAAAACAATGAGCAGTTCTTC.

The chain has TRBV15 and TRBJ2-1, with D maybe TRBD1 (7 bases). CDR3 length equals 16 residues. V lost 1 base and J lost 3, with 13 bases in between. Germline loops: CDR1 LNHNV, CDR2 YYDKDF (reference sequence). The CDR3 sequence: CATSRGRDRVYNEQFF. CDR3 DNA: TGTGCCACCAGCAGAGGGAGGGACAGAGTCTACAATGAGCAGTTCTTC.

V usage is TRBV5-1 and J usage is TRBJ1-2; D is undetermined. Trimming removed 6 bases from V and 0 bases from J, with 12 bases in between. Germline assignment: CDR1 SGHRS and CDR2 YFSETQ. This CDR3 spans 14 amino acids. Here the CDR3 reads CASTLGPANYGYTF. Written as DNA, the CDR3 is TGCGCCAGCACCCTGGGCCCGGCTAACTATGGCTACACCTTC.

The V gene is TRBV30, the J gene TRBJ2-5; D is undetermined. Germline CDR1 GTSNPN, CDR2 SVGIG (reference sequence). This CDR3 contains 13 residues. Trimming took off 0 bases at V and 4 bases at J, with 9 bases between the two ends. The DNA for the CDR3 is TGTGCCTGGAGTGTACAGTATTCAGAGACCCAGTACTTC. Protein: CAWSVQYSETQYF.

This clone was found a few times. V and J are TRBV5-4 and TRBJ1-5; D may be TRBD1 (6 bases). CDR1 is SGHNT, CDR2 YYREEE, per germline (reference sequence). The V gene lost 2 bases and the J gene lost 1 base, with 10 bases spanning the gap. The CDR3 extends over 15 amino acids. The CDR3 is CASSLQGRSNQPQHF. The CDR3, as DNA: TGTGCCAGCAGCTTACAGGGTAGGAGCAATCAGCCCCAGCATTTT.

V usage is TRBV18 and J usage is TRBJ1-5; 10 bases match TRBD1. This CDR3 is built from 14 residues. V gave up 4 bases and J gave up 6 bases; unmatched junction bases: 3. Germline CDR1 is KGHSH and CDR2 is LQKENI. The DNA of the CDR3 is TGTGCCAGCTCACACCGGGACAGGGGTCAGCCCCAGCATTTT. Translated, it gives CASSHRDRGQPQHF.

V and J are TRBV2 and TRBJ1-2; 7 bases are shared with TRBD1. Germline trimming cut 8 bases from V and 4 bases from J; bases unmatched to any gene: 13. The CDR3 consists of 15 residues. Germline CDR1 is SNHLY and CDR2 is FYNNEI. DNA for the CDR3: TGTGCCAGCGCCCTACAGGGGAGGGGTGGCTATGGCTACACCTTC. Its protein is CASALQGRGGYGYTF.

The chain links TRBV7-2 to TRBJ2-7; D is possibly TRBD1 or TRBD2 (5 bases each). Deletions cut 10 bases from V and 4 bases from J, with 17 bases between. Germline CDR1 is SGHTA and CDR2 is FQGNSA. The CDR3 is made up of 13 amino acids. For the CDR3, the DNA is TGTGCCACTGTATCTCCGGGGCGGTACGAGCAGTACTTC. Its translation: CATVSPGRYEQYF.

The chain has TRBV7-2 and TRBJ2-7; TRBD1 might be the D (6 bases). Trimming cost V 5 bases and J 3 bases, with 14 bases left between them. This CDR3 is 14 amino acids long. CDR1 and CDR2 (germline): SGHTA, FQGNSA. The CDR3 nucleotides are TGTGCCAGCAGCCCGATACAGGACAGCTACGAGCAGTACTTC. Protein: CASSPIQDSYEQYF. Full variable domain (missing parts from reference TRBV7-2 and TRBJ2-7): GAGVSQSPSNKVTEKGKDVELRCDPISGHTALYWYRQSLGQGLEFLIYFQGNSAPDKSGLPSDRFSAERTGGSVSTLTIQRTQQEDSAVYLCASSPIQDSYEQYFGPGTRLTVT.

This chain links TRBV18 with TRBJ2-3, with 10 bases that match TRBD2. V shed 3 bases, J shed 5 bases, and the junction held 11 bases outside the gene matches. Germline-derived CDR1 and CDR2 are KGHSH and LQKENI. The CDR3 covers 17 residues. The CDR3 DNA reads TGTGCCAGCTCACCGAACTTGGGACTAGCGTTGGAAGATACGCAGTATTTT. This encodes CASSPNLGLALEDTQYF.

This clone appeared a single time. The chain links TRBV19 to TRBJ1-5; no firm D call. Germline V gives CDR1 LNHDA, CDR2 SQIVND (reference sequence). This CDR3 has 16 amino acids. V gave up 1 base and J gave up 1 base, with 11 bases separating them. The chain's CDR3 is CASSIAPTASNQPQHF. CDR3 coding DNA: TGTGCCAGTAGTATAGCCCCCACAGCGAGCAATCAGCCCCAGCATTTT. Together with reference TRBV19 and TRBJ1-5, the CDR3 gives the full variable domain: DGGITQSPKYLFRKEGQNVTLSCEQNLNHDAMYWYRQDPGQGLRLIYYSQIVNDFQKGDIAEGYSVSREKKESFPLTVTSAQKNPTAFYLCASSIAPTASNQPQHFGDGTRLSIL.